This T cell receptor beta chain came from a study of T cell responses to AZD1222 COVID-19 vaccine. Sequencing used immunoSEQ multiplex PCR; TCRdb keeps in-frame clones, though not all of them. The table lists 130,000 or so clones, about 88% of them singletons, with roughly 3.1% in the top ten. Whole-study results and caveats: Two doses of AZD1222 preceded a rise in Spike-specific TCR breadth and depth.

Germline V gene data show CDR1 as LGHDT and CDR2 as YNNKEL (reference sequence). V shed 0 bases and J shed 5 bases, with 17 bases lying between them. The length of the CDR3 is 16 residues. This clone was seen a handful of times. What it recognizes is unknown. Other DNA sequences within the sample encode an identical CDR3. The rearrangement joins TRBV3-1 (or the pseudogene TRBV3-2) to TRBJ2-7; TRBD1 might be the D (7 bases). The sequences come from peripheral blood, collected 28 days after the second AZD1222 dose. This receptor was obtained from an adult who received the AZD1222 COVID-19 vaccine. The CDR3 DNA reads TGTGCCAGCAGCCAAGATATCGGCCAGGGGGGCGACGAGCAGTACTTC. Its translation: CASSQDIGQGGDEQYF.